Given below is one TCR beta chain in context. Its antigen is not identified. At one boundary the junction diverges from the germline segment, which might be a read error. The source of the sample is a study of tumor and adjacent non-tumor tissue in lung cancer. Turning to the study itself: The patients, approximately nine men and several women, were roughly 30 to 80 with stage I to III disease. Study-wide results and caveats: In normal lung, the top 100 clones were significantly more dominant than in tumor. Tumor tissue had significantly higher TCR diversity than normal lung.

This sample's RNA came from whole unsorted tissue. Germline values: CDR1 LGHNA, CDR2 YNFKEQ. The CDR3 sequence is 18 residues long. Three rounds of nested PCR, following a modified ARM-PCR protocol, produced the TCRbeta library. TCRdb used MiXCR to reprocess the multiplex PCR reads, holding one entry per CDR3 protein. The table lists fewer than 85,000 distinct CDR3 sequences, 77% of them singletons. The rearrangement joins TRBV4-2 to TRBJ2-5; TRBD2 agrees at 8 bases. The sequence was collected from a woman between 45 and 60 years old with non-small cell lung cancer. Sequencing was done on a sample of lung tumor tissue. The CDR3 DNA reads TGTGCTAGCAGCCAAGAAGGGAAACTAGCGGTGTACCAAGAGATCCAGTACTTC. Its translation: CASSQEGKLAVYQEIQYF.